This TCR beta chain is from a study of T cell responses to AZD1222 COVID-19 vaccine. Whole-study results and caveats: Donors were chiefly white British, with a greater number of females, and clonal diversity was perhaps underestimated. Repertoires were sampled only after the peak T cell response. It was only 6 or 7 AZD1222 recipients who were seropositive at baseline.

Germline CDR1 LGHNA, CDR2 YSLEER. CDR3 size: 17 residues. J lost 3 bases, V lost 0 bases, and 7 bases had no gene match. TCRdb's table, derived via immunoSEQ multiplex PCR, lists solely in-frame clones and lacks some. The sample carries roughly 72,000 clones, about 87% recorded once. Worth noting for this clone: The antigen is not known.

The rearrangement uses TRBV4-3 and TRBJ2-1; 8 bases are shared with TRBD2. The sequence derives from an adult who received the MenACWY meningococcal vaccine as a control. Sequences were derived from peripheral blood, sampled 28 days after the second dose of the MenACWY control vaccine. For the CDR3, the DNA is TGCGCCAGCAGCCAAGAAATAACTAGCGGACTCTACAATGAGCAGTTCTTC. Translation: CASSQEITSGLYNEQFF.